This T cell receptor (beta chain) was identified in a study of blood T cell repertoires in COVID-19. About the study: Acute and convalescent COVID-19 samples came from the United States, Italy and Spain. PBMCs, B-cell-depleted T cells, or T cells were the source of the cDNA or gDNA that made up the material.

The CDR3 has 18 amino acids. Original processing notes: Cell counts per sample came from amplifying reference gene primers. Data came from immunoSEQ multiplex PCR; TCRdb stores just in-frame clones and leaves some out. That table furnishes V, J and clone size, whereas the DNA furnished D and trimming. The table has 150,000 or so clones, roughly 91% seen once. Material for sequencing was peripheral blood. The TCR was taken from a woman between 45 and 60 years old with acute or convalescent COVID-19. This chain uses TRBV7-5 with TRBJ1-5; the table names TRBD1, a call not compared with the DNA. TRBV7-5 is tagged as a pseudogene. The CDR3 DNA sequence: TGTGTCAGAAGCTTAGTCGTCGCGACAGGGTATAGCAATCAGCCCCAGCATTTT. This encodes CVRSLVVATGYSNQPQHF.